This T cell receptor beta chain was identified during a study of a mutant IDH1 vaccine in newly diagnosed glioma. Background on the study: Receipt of radiotherapy, temozolomide, or both preceded the study, and most received both.

Comments on this clone: Its antigen remains unidentified.

The time point denotes: baseline, week 1 (first vaccination visit). Treatment noted: pre-vaccination baseline after standard-of-care therapy. The astrocytomas were IDH1-mutant, ATRX-negative, and WHO grade 3 or 4. TCRdb keeps only in-frame clones here, not all; method: immunoSEQ multiplex PCR. In the table there are around 15,000 clones, 95% to 96% of which are singletons. V shed 2 bases and J shed 0 bases, with 9 bases lying between them. Germline CDR1 is SGHTA and CDR2 is FQGNSA. This CDR3 spans 15 amino acids. General observations from the study: Vaccine-induced responses were seen in 93.3% of patients, spanning several MHC alleles.

V and J are TRBV7-2 and TRBJ2-3, with D maybe TRBD2 (6 bases). The sample here was peripheral blood mononuclear cells (PBMCs), taken from a glioma patient treated with radiotherapy, temozolomide or both. The TCR was taken from a woman aged 18-30 years with glioma. Some clones in this sample may be carry-over from other donors' samples. The CDR3 nucleotides read TGTGCCAGCAGCTTACTAGCGCGTAGCACAGATACGCAGTATTTT. Protein: CASSLLARSTDTQYF.